The present T cell receptor (beta chain) was sequenced within a study of identical twins (dated by TCRdb to about 2016). Regarding the complete study: The study deep-sequenced TCR alpha and beta repertoires from monozygotic twins, unrelated adults of various ages and cord blood to test whether fetal clonotypes persist. To rule out contamination, replicate twin experiments were performed at different times with different library preparation protocols. Overall study outcomes, separate from this receptor: Fewer insertions were carried by abundant cord blood beta clonotypes; a weaker similar trend was observed in young adult naive repertoires, while no such trend was observed in memory repertoires. Compared with coincidental sharing between unrelated individuals, out-of-frame TCR alpha sequences shared between twins showed an excess of sequences with low generation probability. In monozygotic twins, recombination models systematically underestimated out-of-frame TCR alpha sharing, but the models matched the sharing seen between unrelated individuals. Conclusions relied on cross-sectional statistical analysis, since the same donors could not be followed over many years. Zero-insertion analyses could be partly confounded by invariant T cells such as MAIT and iNKT, though diverse VJ usage argued against such confounding for most clonotypes. Excess twin sharing in beta out-of-frame sequences was weaker because fewer shared sequences lowered the signal-to-noise ratio.

From the germline V gene (reference sequence), CDR1 is DFQATT and CDR2 is SNEGSKA. Taken from cysteine to phenylalanine, the CDR3 has 12 residues. The kept DNA is CDR3 alone, 36 bases in frame from the first base. Unmatched junction bases come to 4, with V trimmed by 5 bases and J by 3 bases. This clonotype was seen a few times. The specificity of this receptor is unknown. Base qualities are not provided; no much larger clone lies one nucleotide away. Every donor in the study was a healthy Caucasian. The twin cohort comprised three pairs of female monozygotic twins, all aged about 18 to 30 years. CD4+ and CD8+ T cell populations were isolated with positive isolation kits from Invitrogen. The library relied on 5' RACE. Sequencing was performed on an Illumina HiSeq 2000. Template switching added a universal primer binding site, and the final cDNA carried a unique molecular identifier that allowed TCR cDNA molecules to be counted accurately. First-strand cDNA for TCR alpha and beta chains was synthesized from specific primers in the conserved constant-segment region. To control for contamination, each cDNA library was double barcoded with a SMART-Mk sample barcode plus Illumina barcodes. TruSeq adapter sequences along with Illumina sample barcodes were introduced in two successive PCR steps. The Illumina HiSeq platform was used with custom primers to sequence TCR alpha and beta cDNA libraries. The authors' analysis ran thus. Unique molecular identifiers were extracted from raw reads with MiGEC, and CDR3 positions were determined with MiXCR. For each individual, recombination models were inferred using an EM algorithm with the repgenHMM and IGoR tools. The tcR package in R was used for shared clonotype analysis, with sharing normalized by the product of cloneset sizes. To study raw recombination free of thymic and clonal selection effects, out-of-frame nonproductive sequences were analyzed. TCRdb reprocessed the public reads (quality trimming at Q25 with fastp, clone calling with MiXCR) and kept in-frame beta chains. Identical CDR3 proteins give one entry, which carries the most common genes and DNA. The V and J calls come from TCRdb's annotation, not from the publication. The sample records just over 450,000 distinct CDR3 sequences, 11% to 15% of which are singletons. The biggest ten clones account for about 0.52% of the sample.

These same data were also listed under a study on yellow fever vaccine responses in identical twins. As the second study states: According to the authors, in identical twins the way T cells responded to vaccination appeared partly convergent and partly personalized. Focusing on identical twins, the study followed the T cell clones that responded to the vaccine, and did so with precision.

The receptor comes from a woman between 18 and 29 years old in good health. This sequence uses TRBV20-1 and TRBJ2-7; TRBD2 matches 7 bases in the middle. Specimen: CD4+ T cells sorted from blood. The DNA sequence is given as TGCAGTGCTCTGGCGGGGGTCTACGAGCAGTACTTC. The resulting protein is CSALAGVYEQYF.